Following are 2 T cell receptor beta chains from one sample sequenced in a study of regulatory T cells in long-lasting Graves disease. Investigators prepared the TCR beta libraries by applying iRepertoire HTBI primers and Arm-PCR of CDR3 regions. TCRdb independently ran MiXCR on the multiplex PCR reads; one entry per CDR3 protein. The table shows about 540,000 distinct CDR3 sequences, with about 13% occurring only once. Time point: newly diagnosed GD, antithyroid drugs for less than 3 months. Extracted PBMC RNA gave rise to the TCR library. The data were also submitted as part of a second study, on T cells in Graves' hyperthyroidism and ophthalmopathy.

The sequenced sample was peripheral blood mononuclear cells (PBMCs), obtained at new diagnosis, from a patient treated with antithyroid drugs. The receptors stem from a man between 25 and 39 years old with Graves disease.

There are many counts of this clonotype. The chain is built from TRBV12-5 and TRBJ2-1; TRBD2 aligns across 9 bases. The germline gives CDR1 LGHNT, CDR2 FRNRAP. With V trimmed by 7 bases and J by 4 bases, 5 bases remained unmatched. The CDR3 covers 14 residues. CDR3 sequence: CASDSSGSYNEQFF. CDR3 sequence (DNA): TGTGCTAGTGATAGTAGCGGGAGTTACAATGAGCAGTTCTTC.

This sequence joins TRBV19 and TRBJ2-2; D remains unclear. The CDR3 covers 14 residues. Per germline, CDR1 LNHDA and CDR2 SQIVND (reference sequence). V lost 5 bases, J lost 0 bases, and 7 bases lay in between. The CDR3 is CASSRATNTGELFF. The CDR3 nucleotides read TGTGCCAGTAGTCGCGCCACGAACACCGGGGAGCTGTTTTTT.